This TCR beta chain was sequenced during a study of T-cell reconstitution after alpha-beta-depleted transplantation in children. It was with unique molecular identifiers that the TCRbeta library was prepared. Using its own MiXCR run on the PCR reads, TCRdb lists one record per CDR3 protein. Of a few hundred thousand distinct CDR3 sequences listed, roughly 10% are singletons. This CDR3 has 13 amino acids. This sample comprised PBMCs from the stem cell graft donor, obtained from the stem cell graft. V and J are TRBV21-1 and TRBJ2-7; TRBD1 was called by the table and not checked on the DNA. TRBV21-1 is a pseudogene locus. The receptor was isolated from a human donor who donated a stem cell graft to a child with acute myeloid leukemia. CDR3 region: CASSKGVTYEQYV. In DNA form, the CDR3 reads TGTGCCAGCAGCAAGGGGGTAACCTACGAGCAGTACGTC.